This record looks at one T cell receptor (beta chain) sequence and its context. This sample is part of a study of cytomegalovirus exposure and HLA in healthy donors. CDR1 and CDR2 from the germline V gene are SGHVS and FQNEAQ. J gave up 6 bases and V 5 bases, and 12 bases lay outside the gene matches. This CDR3 has 15 residues. Primers for the PCR totalled 60 Vbeta and 13 Jbeta. The assay was immunoSEQ multiplex PCR, and TCRdb's table has in-frame clones only and misses some. The table records around 180,000 clones, almost 85% of them present only once. The sequence came from a boy under 18 in good health and CMV-seronegative. Sequenced material: PBMCs. The chain recombines TRBV7-8 with TRBJ2-7, with 8 bases aligning to TRBD1. The CDR3 DNA reads as TGTGCCAGCAGCGCAGGGACAGGCGTTCTCGTCGAGCAGTACTTC. Its protein is CASSAGTGVLVEQYF. The entire variable domain, with the rest obtained from reference TRBV7-8 and TRBJ2-7, is as follows: GAGVSQSPRYKVAKRGQDVALRCDPISGHVSLFWYQQALGQGPEFLTYFQNEAQLDKSGLPSDRFFAERPEGSVSTLKIQRTQQEDSAVYLCASSAGTGVLVEQYFGPGTRLTVT.